The 25 T cell receptor beta chains listed next were all sequenced from one sample in a study of T cells in pancreatic ductal adenocarcinoma. Generated by immunoSEQ multiplex PCR, the TCRdb table keeps only in-frame clones and is missing some. The sample carries under 20,000 clones, more than 70% recorded once. Surgery without prior neoadjuvant therapy was the treatment of the selected pancreatic ductal adenocarcinoma patients. Sequencing was carried out using PBMCs. The source is a human donor with pancreatic ductal adenocarcinoma.

V is TRBV4-3 and J is TRBJ1-5; D unresolved. Trimming cost V 1 base and J 1 base, with 8 bases left between them. This CDR3 spans 15 amino acids. Germline assignment: CDR1 LGHNA and CDR2 YSLEER. This chain's CDR3 is CASSQVWQSNQPQHF. In nucleotides, the CDR3 is TGCGCCAGCAGCCAAGTCTGGCAAAGCAATCAGCCCCAGCATTTT.

The chain employs TRBV5-1 and TRBJ1-1; possibly TRBD1 for D (6 bases). V gave up 1 base and J gave up 2 bases, with 12 bases separating them. The CDR3 is 15 amino acids. Per the germline V gene, CDR1 is SGHRS and CDR2 is YFSETQ. The chain's CDR3 is CASSLTKGVNTEAFF. The DNA for the CDR3 is TGCGCCAGCAGCTTGACGAAGGGGGTTAACACTGAAGCTTTCTTT.

The CDR3 here is CASWGGAGELFF. The DNA for the CDR3 is TGTGCCTCCTGGGGGGGGGCCGGGGAGCTGTTTTTT. The rearrangement joins TRBV30 to TRBJ2-2, with 7 positions matching TRBD2. Trimming took 7 bases from V and 6 from J; bases not matched to a gene: 5. CDR1 is GTSNPN, CDR2 SVGIG, per germline (reference sequence). The CDR3 is 12 amino acids. The variable domain in full, with the rest retrieved from reference TRBV30 and TRBJ2-2, is SQTIHQWPATLVQPVGSPLSLECTVEGTSNPNLYWYRQAAGRGLQLLFYSVGIGQISSEVPQNLSASRPQDRQFILSSKKLLLSDSGFYLCASWGGAGELFFGEGSRLTVL.

This clone appeared once. CDR3 loop: CASSLGGGGLGNQPQHF. The CDR3 DNA reads TGTGCCAGCAGCTTGGGTGGAGGGGGCTTAGGCAATCAGCCCCAGCATTTT. The chain has TRBV13 and TRBJ1-5; 7 nucleotides agree with TRBD1. V lost 3 bases and J lost 2; bases outside the gene matches: 10. The germline CDR1 and CDR2 sequences are PRHDT and FYEKMQ (reference sequence). The CDR3 has 17 residues.

This chain joins TRBV5-1 and TRBJ1-6; D may be TRBD1 (5 bases). Germline CDR1 reads SGHRS; CDR2 reads YFSETQ. V was pared by 1 base and J by 2 bases, with 10 bases between. The CDR3 has 16 amino acids. In DNA form, the CDR3 reads TGCGCCAGCAGCTTGCAGGGTAGCACCTATAATTCACCCCTCCACTTT. It codes for CASSLQGSTYNSPLHF.

The chain is built from TRBV28 and TRBJ2-1, with 8 bases lining up with TRBD1. The CDR3 totals 17 residues. Germline V gene sequence: CDR1 MDHEN, CDR2 SYDVKM. Unmatched junction bases numbered 12, after V lost 6 bases and J lost 2 bases. CDR3 nucleotides: TGTGCCAGCAGGAGAACCGGGACAGGTATCCCCTACAATGAGCAGTTCTTC. It encodes CASRRTGTGIPYNEQFF.

This chain connects TRBV18 to TRBJ1-3; perhaps TRBD1 as D (5 bases). CDR1 is KGHSH, CDR2 LQKENI, per germline. V was shortened by 0 bases and J by 1 base, with 7 bases between the two germline ends. The CDR3 is 15 residues long. The CDR3 DNA is TGTGCCAGCTCACCACCGGGACTATCTGGAAACACCATATATTTT. Protein product: CASSPPGLSGNTIYF.

The V and J genes are TRBV28 and TRBJ2-1; D unclear. Germline lookup yields CDR1 MDHEN and CDR2 SYDVKM. The CDR3 loop spans 12 amino acids. V was shortened by 5 bases and J by 3 bases, with 5 bases between the two germline ends. Here the CDR3 DNA reads TGTGCCAGCAGTCCGTTCTACAATGAGCAGTTCTTC. Translating it yields CASSPFYNEQFF.

V usage is TRBV9 and J usage is TRBJ2-7, with 9 bases lining up with TRBD2. The germline V gene has CDR1 SGDLS and CDR2 YYNGEE. The V gene end was trimmed by 4 bases and the J gene end by 7 bases; junction bases not matched to a gene: 12. CDR3 length: 15 amino acids. As DNA, the CDR3 is TGTGCCAGCAGCTCTTCGGCGGGGGGGTATCGAGAGCAGTACTTC. Its protein product is CASSSSAGGYREQYF.

The chain couples TRBV5-1 to TRBJ1-4, with 7 bases fitting TRBD1. The CDR3 is made up of 16 amino acids. Germline-derived CDR1 and CDR2 are SGHRS and YFSETQ. J lost 0 bases, V lost 0 bases, and 2 bases had no gene match. The CDR3 spells CASSLGDSSTNEKLFF. CDR3 sequence (DNA): TGCGCCAGCAGCTTGGGGGACAGCTCAACTAATGAAAAACTGTTTTTT.

V usage is TRBV11-1 and J usage is TRBJ1-1, with 8 bases lining up with TRBD1. Germline V gene lookup returns CDR1 SGHAT and CDR2 FQDESV (reference sequence). The CDR3 contains 15 residues. Unmatched junction bases numbered 11, after V lost 7 bases and J lost 4 bases. In DNA, the CDR3 is TGTGCCAGCACCGCTCGGACAGGGAGTATCACTGAAGCTTTCTTT. As protein: CASTARTGSITEAFF.

The rearrangement joins TRBV5-4 to TRBJ1-5, with D tentatively TRBD1 (5 bases). V shed 3 bases and J shed 1 base, with 8 bases lying between them. This CDR3 has 14 residues. Germline loops: CDR1 SGHNT, CDR2 YYREEE (reference sequence). Here the CDR3 reads CASSSYRSNQPQHF. Written as DNA, the CDR3 is TGTGCCAGCAGCTCTTACAGGAGCAATCAGCCCCAGCATTTT.

The chain joins TRBV7-7 to TRBJ2-3; D possibly corresponds to TRBD2 (6 bases). Trimming shortened V by 1 base and J by 2 bases, and 10 bases separated the two germline ends. The CDR3 loop spans 15 amino acids. The germline V gene encodes CDR1 SSHAT and CDR2 FNYEAQ (reference sequence). The CDR3 loop is CASSLDGGPTDTQYF. CDR3 nucleotide sequence: TGTGCCAGCAGCTTAGACGGGGGACCCACAGATACGCAGTATTTT. The full variable domain, completed using reference TRBV7-7 and TRBJ2-3, is GAGVSQSPRYKVTKRGQDVTLRCDPISSHATLYWYQQALGQGPEFLTYFNYEAQPDKSGLPSDRFSAERPEGSISTLTIQRTEQRDSAMYRCASSLDGGPTDTQYFGPGTRLTVL.

This sequence joins TRBV7-9 and TRBJ1-1; D remains ambiguous. The CDR3 extends over 14 amino acids. Germline V lookup: CDR1 SEHNR, CDR2 FQNEAQ (reference sequence). V lost 5 bases to trimming and J lost 5 bases, with 15 bases between them. The CDR3 protein is CASSLEGVSTEAFF. For the CDR3, the DNA is TGTGCCAGCAGCCTCGAGGGTGTCAGTACTGAAGCTTTCTTT.

This clone was observed a single time. This sequence joins TRBV7-2 and TRBJ2-5, with TRBD2 identical over 8 bases. Looked up from germline, CDR1 is SGHTA and CDR2 is FQGNSA. V dropped 5 bases and J dropped 4; count of bases not matched to a gene: 6. The CDR3 totals 14 residues. The CDR3 nucleotides are TGTGCCAGCAGCCGCGGGGGGCCGGGAGAGACCCAGTACTTC. Amino acid sequence: CASSRGGPGETQYF.

The chain employs TRBV27 and TRBJ2-7; 9 bases agree with TRBD1. Germline V gene sequence: CDR1 MNHEY, CDR2 SMNVEV (reference sequence). The CDR3 runs 16 residues. Trimming at V came to 9 bases and at J to 3 bases, leaving 15 bases not matched to a gene. This CDR3 reads CASHSVLGQGYYEQYF. CDR3 DNA sequence: TGTGCCAGTCACTCCGTACTGGGACAGGGATACTACGAGCAGTACTTC.

CDR3 sequence: CAIRAGDRDSYNEQFF. In DNA, the CDR3 is TGTGCCATCAGGGCCGGAGACAGGGACTCCTACAATGAGCAGTTCTTC. The chain uses TRBV10-3 and TRBJ2-1, with 7 bases lining up with TRBD1. This CDR3 is built from 16 residues. V lost 6 bases, J lost 0 bases, and 8 bases stayed unmatched. Germline CDR1 and CDR2: ENHRY and SYGVKD.

A single count supports this clone. This chain links TRBV5-1 with TRBJ1-1, with 8 nucleotides matching TRBD1. This CDR3 has 15 residues. Losses at the gene ends were 1 base for V and 5 bases for J; bases not matched to a gene: 7. Germline CDR1 and CDR2: SGHRS and YFSETQ. The CDR3 nucleotides are TGCGCCAGCAGCTTGACAGGACAGGGTGAAACTGAAGCTTTCTTT. Translation: CASSLTGQGETEAFF.

The rearrangement links TRBV13 to TRBJ2-1; 9 bases fit TRBD1. In germline, CDR1 is PRHDT, CDR2 FYEKMQ (reference sequence). Germline trimming cut 5 bases from V and 3 bases from J; bases unmatched to any gene: 5. CDR3 length equals 15 residues. The CDR3 sequence: CASSPGQGGYNEQFF. The DNA for the CDR3 is TGTGCCAGCAGCCCGGGACAGGGTGGCTACAATGAGCAGTTCTTC.

In this sample, this clone turned up a few times. The rearrangement uses TRBV4-3 and TRBJ1-5, with D unresolved. Trimming stripped 0 bases from V and 1 base from J, with 13 bases between. The CDR3 has 17 residues. Germline assignment: CDR1 LGHNA and CDR2 YSLEER. The CDR3 DNA reads as TGCGCCAGCAGCCAAGAGTACTACATAGAAAGCAATCAGCCCCAGCATTTT. It encodes CASSQEYYIESNQPQHF.

J is TRBJ2-1 and V is TRBV6-5, with 8 bases aligning to TRBD1. Germline trimming cut 7 bases from V and 7 bases from J; bases unmatched to any gene: 9. Germline V CDR1 and CDR2: MNHEY, SVGAGI. This CDR3 spans 14 amino acids. The CDR3 reads CASTVSGGRNEQFF. CDR3 DNA: TGTGCCAGCACGGTTTCAGGGGGCAGGAATGAGCAGTTCTTC.

This chain connects TRBV28 to TRBJ1-5; no clear D gene. The CDR3 totals 15 residues. Germline V CDR1 and CDR2: MDHEN, SYDVKM. The germline V and J ends were trimmed by 5 bases and 7 bases, with 18 bases remaining between them. CDR3 DNA: TGTGCCAGCAGTCTGGCGGCAGCCAGAAAGCAGCCCCAGCATTTT. This translates into CASSLAAARKQPQHF.

The V call is TRBV5-1, the J call TRBJ2-7; 8 bases agree with TRBD1. This CDR3 is built from 14 residues. From germline, CDR1 is SGHRS and CDR2 YFSETQ. V shed 4 bases, J shed 1 base, and the junction held 4 bases outside the gene matches. The DNA of the CDR3 is TGCGCCAGCAGCCAACAGGGGGGTTCCTACGAGCAGTACTTC. Translating it yields CASSQQGGSYEQYF.

The rearrangement uses TRBV10-3 and TRBJ2-3; D is possibly TRBD1 (6 bases). Germline loops: CDR1 ENHRY, CDR2 SYGVKD. The CDR3 length is 14 residues. V was clipped by 6 bases and J by 3 bases, with 13 bases between them. CDR3 amino acids: CAIRAGERTDTQYF. The CDR3 DNA sequence: TGTGCCATCAGGGCAGGGGAGAGGACAGATACGCAGTATTTT.

This clone has only a few counts. V usage is TRBV7-3 and J usage is TRBJ1-2; tentative D call: TRBD1 (6 bases). The ends were cut back, 5 bases at V and 6 bases at J, with 16 bases in the middle. The CDR3 is 14 amino acids. Per germline, CDR1 SGHTA and CDR2 FQGTGA. CDR3 in amino acids: CASSINGGLDGYTF. The CDR3 DNA reads TGTGCCAGCAGCATTAACGGGGGGCTAGATGGCTACACCTTC. Supplemented by reference TRBV7-3 and TRBJ1-2, the full variable domain reads GAGVSQTPSNKVTEKGKYVELRCDPISGHTALYWYRQSLGQGPEFLIYFQGTGAADDSGLPNDRFFAVRPEGSVSTLKIQRTERGDSAVYLCASSINGGLDGYTFGSGTRLTVV.